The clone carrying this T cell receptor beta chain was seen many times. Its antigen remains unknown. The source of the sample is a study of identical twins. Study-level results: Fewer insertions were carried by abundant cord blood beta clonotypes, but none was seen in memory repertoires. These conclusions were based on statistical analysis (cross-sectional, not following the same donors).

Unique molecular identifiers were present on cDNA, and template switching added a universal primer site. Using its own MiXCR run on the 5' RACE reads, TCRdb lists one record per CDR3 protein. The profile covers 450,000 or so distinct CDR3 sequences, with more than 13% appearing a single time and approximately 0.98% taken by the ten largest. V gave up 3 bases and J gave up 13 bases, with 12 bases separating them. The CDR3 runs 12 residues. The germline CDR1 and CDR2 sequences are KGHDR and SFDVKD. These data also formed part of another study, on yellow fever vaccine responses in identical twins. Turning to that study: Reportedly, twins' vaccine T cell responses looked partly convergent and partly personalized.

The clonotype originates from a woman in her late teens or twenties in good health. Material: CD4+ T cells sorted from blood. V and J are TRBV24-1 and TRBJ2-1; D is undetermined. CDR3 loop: CATSDPHLHQFF. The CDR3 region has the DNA TGTGCCACCAGTGATCCTCACCTGCACCAGTTCTTC.